The sequence of this T cell receptor (beta chain) was determined in a study of read filtering for tumor transcriptome and immune sequencing (dated by TCRdb to the early 2020s). Background for the entire study: The cohort consisted of about 18 male and approximately 15 female patients, with a mean age of around 66 years and an age range of about 47 to 90. By revised international staging, fewer than ten patients were R-ISS I, approximately 15 were R-ISS II and roughly 7 were R-ISS III. One of the main goals was to work out a read-filtering strategy for immune repertoire data, in particular whether clonotypes backed by only a single read should be removed. TCR-region mapped reads per sample ranged from about 3.5 to 10.27 million with IR-seq versus only about 75 to 1,400 with RNA-seq. After DNase treatment, whole-transcriptome libraries were prepared with the TruSeq RNA Access Library Prep Kit. Using the same bone marrow samples, the study ran both targeted immune repertoire sequencing and bulk whole-transcriptome sequencing and then compared the TCR repertoires from each method. Here is what the overall study found, with its caveats: Clonotypes were captured by IR-seq at much higher depth and more reliably than by RNA-seq, and smaller IR-seq throughput was sufficient for identification of most shared clonotypes. The sorted CD138-negative fraction was composed of a mixed bone marrow immune population rather than of purified T cells. The correlation between IR-seq and RNA-seq shared clonotype proportions rose when single-read clonotypes were removed. Single-read clonotypes made up roughly 82% of clonotypes but approximately 3.5% of total reads in IR-seq, and over 65% of clonotypes and roughly 45% of reads in RNA-seq.

The Immunoverse kit was used to build TCR libraries from around 420 ng RNA, with molecular barcoded adaptors covering alpha/delta and beta/gamma chains. TCR library preparation was performed with the same RNA that was used for transcriptome sequencing. TCR libraries were sequenced on an Illumina HiSeq 4000 with 2 x 150 cycles. In the paper's pipeline: MiXCR aligned TCR reads to human V, D, J and C references and assembled the aligned reads into CDR3 clonotypes, with quality filtering and error correction included. The tcR package in R was used for analysis of clonotype counts and gene usage diversity. Raw mapping reads were checked after the RNA-seq reads had been mapped by STAR aligner version 2.5.3a onto the human GRCh37 genome. To test the effect of sequencing depth on detected clonotypes, IR-seq fastq files were randomly downsampled using Seqtk 1.3. The public reads were reanalyzed by TCRdb: fastp trimming at Q25, MiXCR alignment, in-frame beta chains only. Every distinct CDR3 protein forms one entry, paired with its most common genes and DNA. TCRdb, not the original authors, processed these V and J calls. Across this sample there are some 120,000 distinct CDR3 sequences, with about an eighth seen only once. Roughly 9.6% of the sample belongs to the ten largest clones.

Bone marrow was sampled from every patient at the time of active disease. Bone marrow mononuclear cells were isolated by Ficoll-Hypaque density gradient centrifugation. Myeloma plasma cells were removed and CD138-negative cells were obtained by negative selection following labeling with CD138 magnetic microbeads on a MACS separator. The purity of the isolated cells was checked by flow cytometry with CD138 antibodies on an Attune NxT. TRIzol reagent was used to extract total RNA, and a NanoDrop spectrophotometer was used to quantify the extracted RNA. Paired RNA-seq and IR-seq were performed on each patient's CD138-negative bone marrow sample. This clonotype was picked up many times. The antigen it binds to is not known. No quality values exist for individual bases; no much larger clone is one base distant. The CDR3 numbers 14 residues from cysteine through phenylalanine. Only the CDR3 part of the read is kept: 42 bases, read in frame from the first base. CDR1 is given as SGDLS and CDR2 as YYNGEE, both from the germline V gene. Trimming costs V 0 bases and J 2 bases, and their ends lie 9 bases apart.

This chain is built from TRBV9 and TRBJ2-7; there is no confident call for the D gene. The specimen sequenced was a population of CD138-negative cells sorted from bone marrow. The cell subset or site label corresponds to: bone marrow mononuclear cells depleted of CD138+ plasma/myeloma cells by negative magnetic selection. The TCR was taken from a donor at least 40 years old with multiple myeloma. The CDR3 reads as follows: CASSVDVGPYEQYF. Here is the DNA: TGTGCCAGCAGCGTAGATGTCGGTCCCTACGAGCAGTACTTC.